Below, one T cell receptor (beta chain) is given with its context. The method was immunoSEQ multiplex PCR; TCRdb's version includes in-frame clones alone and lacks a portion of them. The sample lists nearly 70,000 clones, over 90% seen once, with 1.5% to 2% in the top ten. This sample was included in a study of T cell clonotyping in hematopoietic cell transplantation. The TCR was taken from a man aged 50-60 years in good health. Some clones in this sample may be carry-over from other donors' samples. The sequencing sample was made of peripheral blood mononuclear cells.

CDR3 in DNA: TGCGCCAGCAGCTTGGCGGGGCGCACAGATACGCAGTATTTT. This codes for CASSLAGRTDTQYF. This chain uses TRBV5-1 with TRBJ2-3, with D perhaps given as TRBD1 or TRBD2 (5 bases each). The CDR3 totals 14 residues. Looked up from germline, CDR1 is SGHRS and CDR2 is YFSETQ. V was trimmed by 0 bases and J by 1 base, leaving 6 bases between them. Together with reference TRBV5-1 and TRBJ2-3, the CDR3 gives the full variable domain: KAGVTQTPRYLIKTRGQQVTLSCSPISGHRSVSWYQQTPGQGLQFLFEYFSETQRNKGNFPGRFSGRQFSNSRSEMNVSTLELGDSALYLCASSLAGRTDTQYFGPGTRLTVL.